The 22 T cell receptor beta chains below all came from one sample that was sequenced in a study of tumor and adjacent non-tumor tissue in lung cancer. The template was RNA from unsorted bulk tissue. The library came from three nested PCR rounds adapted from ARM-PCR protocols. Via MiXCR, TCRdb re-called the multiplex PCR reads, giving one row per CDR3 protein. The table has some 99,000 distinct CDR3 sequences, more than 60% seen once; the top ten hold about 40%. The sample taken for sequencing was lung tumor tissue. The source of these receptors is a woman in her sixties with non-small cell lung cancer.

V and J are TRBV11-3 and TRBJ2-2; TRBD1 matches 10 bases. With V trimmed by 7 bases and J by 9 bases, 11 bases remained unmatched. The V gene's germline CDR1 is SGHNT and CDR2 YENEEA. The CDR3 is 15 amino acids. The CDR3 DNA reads TGTGCCAGCACCCCCGGGACAGGGGTCACAAGGGAGCTGTTTTTT. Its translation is CASTPGTGVTRELFF.

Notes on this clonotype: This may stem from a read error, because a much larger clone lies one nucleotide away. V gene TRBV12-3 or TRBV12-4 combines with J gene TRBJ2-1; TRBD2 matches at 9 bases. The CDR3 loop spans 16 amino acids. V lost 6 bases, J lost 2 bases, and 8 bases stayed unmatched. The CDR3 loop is CASRLSVAGAYNEQFF. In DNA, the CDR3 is TGTGCCAGCAGATTAAGCGTAGCGGGAGCCTACAATGAGCAGTTCTTC.

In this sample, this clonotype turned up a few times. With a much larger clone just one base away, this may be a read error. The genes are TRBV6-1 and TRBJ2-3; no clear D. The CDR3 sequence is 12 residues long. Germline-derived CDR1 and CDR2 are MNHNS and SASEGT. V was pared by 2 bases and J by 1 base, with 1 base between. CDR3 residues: CASSECTDTQYF. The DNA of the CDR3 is TGTGCCAGCAGTGAATGCACAGATACGCAGTATTTT.

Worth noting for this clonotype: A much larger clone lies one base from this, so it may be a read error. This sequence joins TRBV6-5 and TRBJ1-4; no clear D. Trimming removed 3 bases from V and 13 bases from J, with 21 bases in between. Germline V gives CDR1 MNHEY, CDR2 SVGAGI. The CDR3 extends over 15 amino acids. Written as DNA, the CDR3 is TGTGCCAGCAGTTATTCCGCCCTTACCTTGGGAGGACTGTTTTTT. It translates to CASSYSALTLGGLFF.

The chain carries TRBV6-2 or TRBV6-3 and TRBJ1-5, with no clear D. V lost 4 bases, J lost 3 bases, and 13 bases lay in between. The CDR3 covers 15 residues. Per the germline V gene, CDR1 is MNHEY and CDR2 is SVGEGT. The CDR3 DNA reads TGTGCCAGCAGTTTCGTTTGGAAAAACAATCAGCCCCAGCATTTT. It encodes CASSFVWKNNQPQHF.

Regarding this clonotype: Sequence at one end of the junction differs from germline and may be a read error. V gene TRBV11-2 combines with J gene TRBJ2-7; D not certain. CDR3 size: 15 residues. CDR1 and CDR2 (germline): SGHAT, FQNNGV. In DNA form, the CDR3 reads TGTACCAGCAGTCTAGGGTCGGGCATTATGTACGAGCAGTACTTC. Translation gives CTSSLGSGIMYEQYF.

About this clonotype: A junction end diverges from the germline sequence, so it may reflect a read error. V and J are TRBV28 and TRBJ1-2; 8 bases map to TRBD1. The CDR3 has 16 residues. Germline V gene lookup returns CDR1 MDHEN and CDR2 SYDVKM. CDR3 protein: CASCLSIPGQANDYTF. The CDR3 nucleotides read TGTGCCAGCTGTTTATCCATACCGGGACAGGCAAATGACTACACCTTC.

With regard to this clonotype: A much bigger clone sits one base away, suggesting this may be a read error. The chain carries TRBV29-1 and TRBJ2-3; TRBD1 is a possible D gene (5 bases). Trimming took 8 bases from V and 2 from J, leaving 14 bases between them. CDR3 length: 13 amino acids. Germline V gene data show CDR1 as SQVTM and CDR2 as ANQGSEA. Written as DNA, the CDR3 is TGCAGCACAGGTGGAGCTGCCACAGATACGCAGTATTTT. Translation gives CSTGGAATDTQYF.

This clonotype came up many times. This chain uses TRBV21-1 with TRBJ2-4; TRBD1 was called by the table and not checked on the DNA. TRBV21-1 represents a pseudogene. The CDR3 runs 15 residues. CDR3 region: CASSLTGLAKNIQYF. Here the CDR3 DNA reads TGTGCCAGCAGCCTGACAGGGCTAGCCAAAAACATTCAGTACTTC.

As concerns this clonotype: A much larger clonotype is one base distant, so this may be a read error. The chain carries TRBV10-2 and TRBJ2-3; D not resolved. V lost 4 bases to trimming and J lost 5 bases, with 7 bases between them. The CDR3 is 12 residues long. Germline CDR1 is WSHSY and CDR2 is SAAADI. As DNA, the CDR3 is TGCGCCAGCAGTGGAATACAAGATACGCAGTATTTT. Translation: CASSGIQDTQYF.

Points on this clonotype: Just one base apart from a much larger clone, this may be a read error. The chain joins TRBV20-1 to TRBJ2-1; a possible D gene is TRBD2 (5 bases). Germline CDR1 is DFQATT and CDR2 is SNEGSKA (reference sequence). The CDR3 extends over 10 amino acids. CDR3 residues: CSTRVGVQFF. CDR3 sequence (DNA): TGCAGTACTAGAGTGGGAGTGCAGTTCTTC.

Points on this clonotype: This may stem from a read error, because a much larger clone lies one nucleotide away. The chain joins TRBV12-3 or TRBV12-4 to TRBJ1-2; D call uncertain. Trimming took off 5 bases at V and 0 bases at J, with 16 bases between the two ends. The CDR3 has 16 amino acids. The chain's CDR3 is CASSISGRAANYGYTF. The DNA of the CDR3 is TGTGCCAGCAGTATTTCCGGGAGAGCAGCTAACTATGGCTACACCTTC.

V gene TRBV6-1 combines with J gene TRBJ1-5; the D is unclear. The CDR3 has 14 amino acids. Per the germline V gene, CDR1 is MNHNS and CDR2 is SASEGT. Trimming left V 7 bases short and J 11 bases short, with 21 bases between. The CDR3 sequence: CASNQSSTNQSQHF. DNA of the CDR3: TGTGCCAGCAATCAAAGTTCGACAAACCAGTCCCAGCATTTT.

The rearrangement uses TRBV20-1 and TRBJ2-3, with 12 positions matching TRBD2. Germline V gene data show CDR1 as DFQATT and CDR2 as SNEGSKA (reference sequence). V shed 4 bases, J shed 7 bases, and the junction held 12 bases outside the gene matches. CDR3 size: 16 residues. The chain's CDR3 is CSAILGLAGIEYTQYF. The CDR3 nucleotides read TGCAGTGCTATCCTCGGACTAGCGGGAATCGAATATACGCAGTATTTT.

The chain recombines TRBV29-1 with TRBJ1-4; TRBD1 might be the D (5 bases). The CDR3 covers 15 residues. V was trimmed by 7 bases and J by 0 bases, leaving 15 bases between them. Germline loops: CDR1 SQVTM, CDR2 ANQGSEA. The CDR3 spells CSAKTRGSTNEKLFF. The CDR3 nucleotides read TGCAGCGCCAAAACCCGGGGCTCAACTAATGAAAAACTGTTTTTT.

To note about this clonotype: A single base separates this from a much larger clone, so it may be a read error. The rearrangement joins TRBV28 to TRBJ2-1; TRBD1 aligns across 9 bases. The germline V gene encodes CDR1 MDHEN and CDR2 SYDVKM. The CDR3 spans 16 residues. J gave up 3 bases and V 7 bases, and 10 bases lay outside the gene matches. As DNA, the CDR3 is TGTGCCAGCAACATTTTGAGGACAGGGGACTACAATGAGCAGTTCTTC. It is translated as CASNILRTGDYNEQFF.

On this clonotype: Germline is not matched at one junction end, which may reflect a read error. This chain's CDR3 is CASNPTGRNTDAFF. The CDR3 DNA follows: TGTGCCAGCAATCCGACAGGGCGGAACACTGATGCTTTCTTT. This chain links TRBV12-3 or TRBV12-4 with TRBJ1-1; 7 bases agree with TRBD1. The CDR3 consists of 14 residues.

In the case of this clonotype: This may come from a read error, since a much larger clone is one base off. CDR3 sequence: CSTRYVGDTDTQYF. CDR3 DNA: TGCAGTACTAGATACGTAGGGGACACAGATACGCAGTATTTT. The chain has TRBV20-1 and TRBJ2-3, with D possibly being TRBD1 or TRBD2 (5 bases each). CDR3 size: 14 residues. The germline CDR1 and CDR2 sequences are DFQATT and SNEGSKA (reference sequence).

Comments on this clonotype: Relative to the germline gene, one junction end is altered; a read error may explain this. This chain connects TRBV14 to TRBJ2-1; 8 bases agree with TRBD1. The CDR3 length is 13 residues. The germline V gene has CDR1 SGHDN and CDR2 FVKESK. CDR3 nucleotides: TGTGCCAGCAGATCGGACAGGGATGGTGAGCAGTTTTTC. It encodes CASRSDRDGEQFF.

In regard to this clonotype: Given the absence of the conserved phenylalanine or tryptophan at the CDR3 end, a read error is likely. The CDR3 region is CASSPSIQNIQYL. For the CDR3, the DNA is TGCGCCAGCAGCCCAAGTATCCAAAACATTCAGTACTTA. V usage is TRBV4-3 and J usage is TRBJ2-4; D is uncertain. Germline CDR1 and CDR2: LGHNA and YSLEER. The V gene lost 4 bases and the J gene lost 5 bases, with 9 bases spanning the gap. The CDR3 loop spans 13 amino acids.

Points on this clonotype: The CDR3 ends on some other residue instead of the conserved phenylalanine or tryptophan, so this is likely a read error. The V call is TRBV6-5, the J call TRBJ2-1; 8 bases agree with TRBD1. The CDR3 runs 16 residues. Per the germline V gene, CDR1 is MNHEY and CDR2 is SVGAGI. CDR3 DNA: TGCGACAGCAGTTACTATACGGGGCAGGGGGCAGATGAGCAGTTCCTC. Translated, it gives CDSSYYTGQGADEQFL.

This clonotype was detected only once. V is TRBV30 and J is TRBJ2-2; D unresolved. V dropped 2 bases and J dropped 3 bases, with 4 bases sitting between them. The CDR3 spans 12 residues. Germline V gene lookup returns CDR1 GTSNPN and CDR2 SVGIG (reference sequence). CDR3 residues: CAWSPYTGELFF. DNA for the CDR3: TGTGCCTGGAGTCCCTACACCGGGGAGCTGTTTTTT.